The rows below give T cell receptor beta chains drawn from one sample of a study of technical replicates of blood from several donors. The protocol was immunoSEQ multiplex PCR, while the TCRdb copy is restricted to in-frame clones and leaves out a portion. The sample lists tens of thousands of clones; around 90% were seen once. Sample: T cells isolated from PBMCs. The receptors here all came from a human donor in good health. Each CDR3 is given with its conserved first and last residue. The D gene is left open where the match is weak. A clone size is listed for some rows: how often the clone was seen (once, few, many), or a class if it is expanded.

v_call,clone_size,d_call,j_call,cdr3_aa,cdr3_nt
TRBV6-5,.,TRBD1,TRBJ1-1,CASRSDRAEAFF,TGTGCCAGCAGGTCGGACAGGGCCGAAGCTTTCTTT
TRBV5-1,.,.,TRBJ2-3,CASSAQGGTDTQYF,TGCGCCAGCAGCGCGCAGGGAGGAACAGATACGCAGTATTTT
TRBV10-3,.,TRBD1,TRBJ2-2,CATQGVNTGELFF,TGTGCCACCCAGGGGGTCAACACCGGGGAGCTGTTTTTT
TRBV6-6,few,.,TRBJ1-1,CASSYVGAEAFF,TGTGCCAGCAGTTACGTCGGGGCTGAAGCTTTCTTT
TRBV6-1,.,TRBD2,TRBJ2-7,CASSVAGGLTYEQYF,TGTGCCAGCAGCGTAGCGGGAGGCCTGACCTACGAGCAGTACTTC
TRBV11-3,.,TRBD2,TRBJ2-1,CASSLAGGTYNEQFF,TGTGCCAGCAGCTTAGCGGGGGGGACTTACAATGAGCAGTTCTTC
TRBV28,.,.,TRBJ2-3,CASYLNPTDTQYF,TGTGCCAGCTATCTTAATCCGACAGATACGCAGTATTTT
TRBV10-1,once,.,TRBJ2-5,CARLYDRREKETQYF,TGCGCCAGATTGTATGACCGTCGGGAAAAAGAGACCCAGTACTTC
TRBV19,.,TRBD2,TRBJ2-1,CATLAGGSSYNEQFF,TGTGCCACGCTAGCGGGAGGGAGCTCCTACAATGAGCAGTTCTTC
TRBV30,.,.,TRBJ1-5,CAWSGSGNGNQPQHF,TGTGCCTGGAGTGGATCAGGGAATGGCAATCAGCCCCAGCATTTT
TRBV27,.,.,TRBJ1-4,CAIPNRPTNEKLFF,TGTGCCATACCTAACAGACCAACTAATGAAAAACTGTTTTTT
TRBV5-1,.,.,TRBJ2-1,CASSIDSTYNEQFF,TGCGCCAGCAGCATTGACAGTACCTACAATGAGCAGTTCTTC
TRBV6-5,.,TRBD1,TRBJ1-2,CASSYGTGELIYGYTF,TGTGCCAGCAGTTACGGGACAGGAGAATTGATCTATGGCTACACCTTC
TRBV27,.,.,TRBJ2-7,CASSLQAPDGYEQYF,TGTGCCAGCAGCCTTCAGGCTCCAGACGGCTACGAGCAGTACTTC
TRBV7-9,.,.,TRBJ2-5,CASSLLQPQETQYF,TGTGCCAGCAGCTTATTACAGCCCCAAGAGACCCAGTACTTC
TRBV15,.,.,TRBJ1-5,CATSRGGDNQPQHF,TGTGCCACCAGCAGGGGAGGAGACAATCAGCCCCAGCATTTT
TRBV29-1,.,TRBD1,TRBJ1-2,CSVGSLDREDGYTF,TGCAGCGTGGGATCACTGGACAGGGAGGATGGCTACACCTTC
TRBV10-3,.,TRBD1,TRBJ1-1,CAAGDWDRRAMNTEAFF,TGTGCCGCCGGGGATTGGGACAGGCGCGCCATGAACACTGAAGCTTTCTTT
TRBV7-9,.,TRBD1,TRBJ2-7,CASSSWDRDYEQYF,TGTGCCAGCAGCTCTTGGGACAGGGACTACGAGCAGTACTTC
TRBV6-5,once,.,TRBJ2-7,CASSYLAGRSYEQYF,TGTGCCAGCAGTTACTTGGCGGGAAGAAGCTACGAGCAGTACTTC
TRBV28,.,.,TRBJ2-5,CASSLAGGWHQYF,TGTGCCAGCAGTTTAGCTGGGGGGTGGCACCAGTACTTC
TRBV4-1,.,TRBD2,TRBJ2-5,CASTQRGSGGETQYF,TGCGCCAGCACCCAGCGGGGCTCTGGTGGGGAGACCCAGTACTTC
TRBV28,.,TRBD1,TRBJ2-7,CASSFQQGGEQYF,TGTGCCAGCAGTTTTCAACAGGGGGGCGAGCAGTACTTC